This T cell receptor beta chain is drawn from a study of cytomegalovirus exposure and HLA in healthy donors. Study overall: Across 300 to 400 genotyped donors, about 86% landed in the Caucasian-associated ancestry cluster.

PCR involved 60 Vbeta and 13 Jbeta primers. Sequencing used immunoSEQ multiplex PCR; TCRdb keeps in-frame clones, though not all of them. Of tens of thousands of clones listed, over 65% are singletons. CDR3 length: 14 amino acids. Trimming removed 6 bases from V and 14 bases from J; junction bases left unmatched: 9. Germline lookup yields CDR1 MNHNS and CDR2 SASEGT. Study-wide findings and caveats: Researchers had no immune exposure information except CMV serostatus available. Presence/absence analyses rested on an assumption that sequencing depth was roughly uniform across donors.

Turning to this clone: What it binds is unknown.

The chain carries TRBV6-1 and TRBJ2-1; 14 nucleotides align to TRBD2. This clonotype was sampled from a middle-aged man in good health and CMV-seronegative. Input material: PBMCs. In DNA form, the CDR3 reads TGTGCCAGCAGGGCTGGGACTAGCGGGAGTACGAAGTTCTTC. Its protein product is CASRAGTSGSTKFF.